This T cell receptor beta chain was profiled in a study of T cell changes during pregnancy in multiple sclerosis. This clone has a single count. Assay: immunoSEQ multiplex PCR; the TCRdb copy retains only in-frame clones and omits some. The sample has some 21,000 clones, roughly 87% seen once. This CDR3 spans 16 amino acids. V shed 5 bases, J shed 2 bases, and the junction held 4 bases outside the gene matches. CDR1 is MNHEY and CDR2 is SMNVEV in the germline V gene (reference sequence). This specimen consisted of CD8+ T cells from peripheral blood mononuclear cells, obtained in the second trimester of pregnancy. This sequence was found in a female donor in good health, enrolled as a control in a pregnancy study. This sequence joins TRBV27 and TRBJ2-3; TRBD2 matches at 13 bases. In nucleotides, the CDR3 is TGTGCCAGCAGTCGGGGACTAGCGGGGTACACAGATACGCAGTATTTT. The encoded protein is CASSRGLAGYTDTQYF.